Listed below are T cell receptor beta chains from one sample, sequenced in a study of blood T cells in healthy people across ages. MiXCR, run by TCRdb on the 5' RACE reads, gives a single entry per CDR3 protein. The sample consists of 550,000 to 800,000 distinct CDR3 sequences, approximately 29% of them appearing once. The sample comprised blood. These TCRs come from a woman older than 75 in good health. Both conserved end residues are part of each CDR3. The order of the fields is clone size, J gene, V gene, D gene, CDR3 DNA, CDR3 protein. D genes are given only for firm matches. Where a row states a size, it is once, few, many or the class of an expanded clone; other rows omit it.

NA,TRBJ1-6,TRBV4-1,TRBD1,TGCGCCAGCAGCCGGAGACAGGGGAATAATTCACCCCTCCACTTT,CASSRRQGNNSPLHF
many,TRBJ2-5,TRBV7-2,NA,TGTGCCAGCAGCTTAGGATGGGGCAGGGCCGAGACCCAGTACTTC,CASSLGWGRAETQYF
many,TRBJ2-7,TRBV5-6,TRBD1,TGTGCCAGCAGCTGGGGCAGGGGGAGCGAGCAGTACTTC,CASSWGRGSEQYF
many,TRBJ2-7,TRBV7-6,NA,TGTGCCAGCAGCTTAGCGGGGCGCGAGCAGTACTTC,CASSLAGREQYF
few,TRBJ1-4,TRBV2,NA,TGTGCCAGCAGTGAGGTCAGGGCTGAAAAACTGTTTTTT,CASSEVRAEKLFF
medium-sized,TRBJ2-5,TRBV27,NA,TGTGCCAGCAGTCCCTCCGGGGTCCAGGAGACCCAGTACTTC,CASSPSGVQETQYF
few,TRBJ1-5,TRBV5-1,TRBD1,TGCGCCAGCAGACAAGGACAGGGGGCAAATCAGCCCCAGCATTTT,CASRQGQGANQPQHF
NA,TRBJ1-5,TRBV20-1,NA,TGCAGTGCCCTGAGGGCGTCCGGTCAGCCCCAGCATTTT,CSALRASGQPQHF
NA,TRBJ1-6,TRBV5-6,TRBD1,TGTGCCAGCAGCCCCCTTGACAGGGGGCAATCACCCCTCTACTTT,CASSPLDRGQSPLYF
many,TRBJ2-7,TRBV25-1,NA,TGTGCCAGCAGTGAAGTCACCGACTACGAGCAGTACTTC,CASSEVTDYEQYF
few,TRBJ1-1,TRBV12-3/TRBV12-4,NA,TGTGAAACGCGAGGTTATGGCACTGAAGCTTTCTTT,CETRGYGTEAFF
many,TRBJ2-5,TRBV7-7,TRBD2,TGTGCTAGCAGCTTGACTAGCGGACAAGAGACCCAGTACTTC,CASSLTSGQETQYF
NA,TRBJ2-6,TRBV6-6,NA,TGTGCCAGCAGAAAAATGAGCTCTGGGGCCAACGTCCTGACTTTC,CASRKMSSGANVLTF
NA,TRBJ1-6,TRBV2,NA,TGTGCCAGCAGTGGGCAGGGAGATTCACCCCTCCACTTT,CASSGQGDSPLHF
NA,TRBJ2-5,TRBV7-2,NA,TGTGCCAGCAGCCCCCGCCCAAGTGGGGGGACCCAGTACTTC,CASSPRPSGGTQYF
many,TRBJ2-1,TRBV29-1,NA,TGCAGCGCCCGGACTGGTTACAATGAGCAGTTCTTC,CSARTGYNEQFF
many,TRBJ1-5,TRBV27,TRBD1,TGTGCCAGCAGCCCCGGGTGGGGGACAGGGGGCGATCAGCCCCAGCATTTT,CASSPGWGTGGDQPQHF
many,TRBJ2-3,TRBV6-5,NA,TGTGCCAGCAGTTCAGGAATCTCCACCACAGATACGCAGTATTTT,CASSSGISTTDTQYF
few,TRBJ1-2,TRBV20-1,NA,TGCAGTGCTAGACGTACAGGAGAGAACTATGGCTACACCTTC,CSARRTGENYGYTF
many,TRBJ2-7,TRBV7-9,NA,TGTGCCAGCAGCGGTCGGGACGGCCCCTACGAGCAGTACTTC,CASSGRDGPYEQYF
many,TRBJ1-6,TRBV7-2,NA,TGTGCCAGCAGCTTAGCGACAGAGCTTGATTCACCCCTCCACTTT,CASSLATELDSPLHF
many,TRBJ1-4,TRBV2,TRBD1,TGTGCCAGCAGGAGGGGGCTGAATGAAAAACTGTTTTTT,CASRRGLNEKLFF
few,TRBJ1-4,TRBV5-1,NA,TGCGCCAGCAGCTTTGGGGGCAGTTTGGCTAATGAAAAACTGTTTTTT,CASSFGGSLANEKLFF
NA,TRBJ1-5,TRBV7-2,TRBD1,TGTGCCAGCAGCTTAGTAGGGACAGGAGATCAGCCCCAGCATTTT,CASSLVGTGDQPQHF
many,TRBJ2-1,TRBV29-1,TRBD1,TGCAGCTTAGGGACAGGCGACAGCTCCTACAATGAGCAGTTCTTC,CSLGTGDSSYNEQFF
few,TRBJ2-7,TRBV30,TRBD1,TGTGCCTGGACATCTTTCCCAGGGGGCGAAAGCTACGAGCAGTACTTC,CAWTSFPGGESYEQYF
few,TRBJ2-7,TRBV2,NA,TGTGCCAGCAATGAGATAGCCTACGAGCAGTACTTC,CASNEIAYEQYF
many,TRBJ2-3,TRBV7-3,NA,TGTGCCAGCAGCTTACAGGGTCGCACAGATACGCAGTATTTT,CASSLQGRTDTQYF
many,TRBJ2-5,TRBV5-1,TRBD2,TGCGCCAGCAGCCCTTTCCAGCGGGGGGGCCTGAGGGAGACCCAGTACTTC,CASSPFQRGGLRETQYF
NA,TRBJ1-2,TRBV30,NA,TGTGCCTGGAGCCCTAAATACAGGGAGAACTATGGCTACACCTTC,CAWSPKYRENYGYTF
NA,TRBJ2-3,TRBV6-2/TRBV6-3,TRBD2,TGTGCCAGCAGTTCTCGGACTAGCGGGGCAGATACGCAGTATTTT,CASSSRTSGADTQYF